These T cell receptor beta chains were read from a single sample in a study of blood T cells in healthy people across ages. TCRdb analysed the 5' RACE reads with MiXCR anew, one entry per CDR3 protein. Of roughly 900,000 distinct CDR3 sequences in the sample, 48% were seen once. Sequencing was done on a sample of blood. The receptors here all came from a man under 40 in good health. Each CDR3 is given with its conserved first and last residue. The D gene is left open where the match is weak.

j_call v_call d_call cdr3_aa
TRBJ2-3 TRBV9 TRBD1 CASSSHRGVTDTQYF
TRBJ1-3 TRBV4-1 . CASSRAGLVLSGNTIYF
TRBJ1-4 TRBV7-2 . CASSHSGPTNEKLFF
TRBJ2-3 TRBV7-9 TRBD2 CANSFGLANADTQYF
TRBJ1-6 TRBV29-1 TRBD1 CSAQPGTGRNPLHF
. TRBV7-8 TRBD1 CASSLTGQGFLYEQYF
TRBJ2-5 TRBV11-2 . CASSLAGAETQYF
TRBJ2-1 TRBV6-5 TRBD2 CVSSPLAGDTNEQFF
TRBJ1-2 TRBV4-1 . CASSSEAAGPPGGYTF
TRBJ1-2 TRBV7-2 TRBD1 CASSPRQGGTNYGYTF
TRBJ2-3 TRBV12-3/TRBV12-4 . CASGGTVSTDTQYF
TRBJ2-2 TRBV7-2 . CASSLAHGELFF
TRBJ2-7 TRBV11-2 TRBD2 CASSFGLAGSYEQYF
TRBJ2-1 TRBV3-1 TRBD2 CASSRLPGLAAHNEQFF
TRBJ2-3 TRBV18 . CASSPAAPPGDTQYF
TRBJ2-3 TRBV6-4 . CASSERGGTDMQYF
TRBJ2-7 TRBV7-2 TRBD1 CASSGGQPYEQYF
TRBJ2-3 TRBV7-9 . CASSGRVAGTSTDTQYF
TRBJ2-5 TRBV2 . CASTGLAGSQYF
TRBJ2-7 TRBV27 . CASREQVSYEQYF
TRBJ2-1 TRBV12-3/TRBV12-4 . CASSRGSSQGYNEQFF
TRBJ2-5 TRBV10-3 TRBD2 CATASGGGLKTQYF
TRBJ2-5 TRBV15 . CATSRVGGETQYF
TRBJ2-5 TRBV20-1 TRBD1 CSARLDRGQETQYF
TRBJ2-5 TRBV20-1 . CSARDVVEHLYQETQYF
TRBJ2-1 TRBV7-9 TRBD1 CASSLALSRDRGNEQFF
TRBJ2-1 TRBV4-3 . CASSQDGGRGQSYNEQFF
TRBJ1-2 TRBV5-1 TRBD1 CASSLEAGGANGYTF
TRBJ2-7 TRBV6-5 . CASRVTDYEQYF
TRBJ2-3 TRBV7-2 . CASTRTSSTDTQYF
TRBJ1-1 TRBV20-1 TRBD1 CSGRQGGGGTEAFF
TRBJ1-2 TRBV19 TRBD1 CASSITGQGYYGYTF
TRBJ2-7 TRBV6-5 . CASSYSSTGSYEQYF
TRBJ2-3 TRBV12-3/TRBV12-4 TRBD2 CTSSSGSGGASSDTQYF
TRBJ2-1 TRBV6-6 TRBD2 CTSSSTGTSPYNEQFF
TRBJ2-3 TRBV28 . CASNILAADTQYF
. TRBV20-1 . CSARDYQGTYEQYF
TRBJ2-1 TRBV10-3 . CAISEPSLNEQFF
TRBJ2-3 TRBV7-3 . CASSLGGDSLDTQYF
TRBJ2-1 TRBV5-1 TRBD1 CASSFNRDRGRDEQFF